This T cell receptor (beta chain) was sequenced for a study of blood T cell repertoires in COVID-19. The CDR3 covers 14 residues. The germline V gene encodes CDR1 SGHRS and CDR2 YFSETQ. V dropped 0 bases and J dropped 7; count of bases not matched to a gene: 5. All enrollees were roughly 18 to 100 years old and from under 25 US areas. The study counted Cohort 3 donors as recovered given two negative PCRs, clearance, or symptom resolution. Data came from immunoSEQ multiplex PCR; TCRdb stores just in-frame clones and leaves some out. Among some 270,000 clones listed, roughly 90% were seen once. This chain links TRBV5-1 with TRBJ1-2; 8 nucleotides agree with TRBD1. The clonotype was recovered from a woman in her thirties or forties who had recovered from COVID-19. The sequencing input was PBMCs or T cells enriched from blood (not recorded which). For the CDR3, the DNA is TGCGCCAGCAGCTTGGGACAGGGGAATAGTGGCTACACCTTC. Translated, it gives CASSLGQGNSGYTF.